This passage covers 7 T cell receptor beta chains from one sample sequenced in a study of cytomegalovirus exposure and HLA in healthy donors. A multiplex PCR was run with 60 Vbeta primers and 13 Jbeta primers. Only in-frame clones appear in the TCRdb table, and some are missing; sequencing was by immunoSEQ multiplex PCR. This sample has 90,000 or so clones, with over 65% found just once. Material for sequencing was PBMCs. These receptors were obtained from a man over 45 in good health and CMV-seronegative.

The chain employs TRBV7-9 and TRBJ2-7; 8 bases are a match to TRBD2. CDR3 length: 15 amino acids. Germline CDR1 and CDR2: SEHNR and FQNEAQ (reference sequence). V lost 1 base to trimming and J lost 5 bases; unmatched junction nucleotides: 7. The CDR3 region has the DNA TGTGCCAGCAGCTTAGGGTCGGGAGGGCCGCACGAGCAGTACTTC. Translating it yields CASSLGSGGPHEQYF. The whole variable domain, remainder taken from reference TRBV7-9 and TRBJ2-7, is DTGVSQNPRHKITKRGQNVTFRCDPISEHNRLYWYRQTLGQGPEFLTYFQNEAQLEKSRLLSDRFSAERPKGSFSTLEIQRTEQGDSAMYLCASSLGSGGPHEQYFGPGTRLTVT.

This CDR3 is CASSPAGLAGTLEQYF. The CDR3 DNA follows: TGTGCCAGCAGCCCGGCGGGACTAGCGGGAACCCTCGAGCAGTACTTC. The chain employs TRBV7-9 and TRBJ2-5; 13 bases are shared with TRBD2. The last part of the DNA fits TRBJ2-7 better; the J call may be wrong. The CDR3 extends over 16 amino acids. Germline V gene lookup returns CDR1 SEHNR and CDR2 FQNEAQ (reference sequence).

This clone was detected once. V is TRBV4-3 and J is TRBJ2-5; TRBD2 is a possible D gene (6 bases). The J call may be in error: the DNA end matches TRBJ2-7 better. CDR1 and CDR2 from the germline V gene are LGHNA and YSLEER. This CDR3 comprises 15 residues. The CDR3 DNA follows: TGCGCCAGCAGCCGACAGACGGGGGATACCTACGAGCAGTACTTC. Its protein product is CASSRQTGDTYEQYF.

CDR3: CASSPGLETQYF. For the CDR3, the DNA is TGTGCCAGCAGCCCGGGACTGGAGACCCAGTACTTC. This chain uses TRBV11-1 with TRBJ2-5, with D perhaps matching TRBD2 (6 bases). Per the germline V gene, CDR1 is SGHAT and CDR2 is FQDESV (reference sequence). Trimming cost V 5 bases and J 5 bases, with 9 bases left between them. The CDR3 is 12 amino acids. The whole variable domain, filled in from reference TRBV11-1 and TRBJ2-5, reads EAEVAQSPRYKITEKSQAVAFWCDPISGHATLYWYRQILGQGPELLVQFQDESVVDDSQLPKDRFSAERLKGVDSTLKIQPAELGDSAMYLCASSPGLETQYFGPGTRLLVL.

About this clone itself: The junction and the germline gene differ at one end; a read error may be behind it. The chain has TRBV7-9 and TRBJ2-7, with no clear D. The CDR3 runs to 12 residues. Germline CDR1 is SEHNR and CDR2 is FQNEAQ (reference sequence). CDR3 in DNA: TGTTCCAGCAGCATCTGGAGTTACGAGCAGTACTTC. Translated, it gives CSSSIWSYEQYF.

The chain couples TRBV28 to TRBJ2-7; 7 bases are shared with TRBD1. Germline V gene data show CDR1 as MDHEN and CDR2 as SYDVKM. V was clipped by 6 bases and J by 0 bases; unmatched bases: 8. The CDR3 runs to 15 residues. CDR3 in DNA: TGTGCCAGCAGCCGAGGGGGCGACCCCTCCTACGAGCAGTACTTC. It encodes CASSRGGDPSYEQYF.

This clone was detected a few times. This chain uses TRBV4-1 with TRBJ1-5; possible D gene TRBD1, 6 bases. Trimming removed 3 bases from V and 0 bases from J, with 9 bases in between. Germline V gives CDR1 MGHRA, CDR2 YSYEKL. This CDR3 contains 15 residues. The CDR3 loop is CASSQDRNSNQPQHF. The CDR3 DNA follows: TGCGCCAGCAGCCAGGACAGAAATAGCAATCAGCCCCAGCATTTT.